The 26 T cell receptor beta chains below come from one sample, sequenced in a study of blood T cells in healthy people across ages. A second PCR, run for about 6 to 11 cycles, used a sample-barcoded 5' primer plus a J-beta primer mix. TCRdb fed the 5' RACE reads into MiXCR, producing one record per CDR3 protein. Of about 1,400,000 distinct CDR3 sequences in the sample, about 40% were seen once. Input material: blood. Source of these receptors: a young woman in good health.

V gene TRBV5-1 combines with J gene TRBJ1-1, with D possibly being TRBD1 (6 bases). The germline V and J ends were trimmed by 2 bases and 3 bases, with 14 bases remaining between them. This CDR3 has 15 amino acids. The germline V gene has CDR1 SGHRS and CDR2 YFSETQ. The CDR3 loop reads CASSLGDRRHTEAFF. The CDR3 DNA reads as TGCGCCAGCAGCTTAGGTGACAGGAGGCACACTGAAGCTTTCTTT.

This clonotype was detected a few times. The chain uses TRBV7-2 and TRBJ2-3, with 10 bases identical to TRBD2. CDR1 is SGHTA, CDR2 FQGNSA, per germline. This CDR3 has 15 residues. J was trimmed by 7 bases and V by 5 bases; bases with no gene match: 9. In DNA form, the CDR3 reads TGTGCCAGCAGCGCGGCCGGGACTAGCGAGTATACGCAGTATTTT. Translated: CASSAAGTSEYTQYF.

A few counts support this clonotype. V is TRBV15 and J is TRBJ2-2; no reliable D call. Germline values: CDR1 LNHNV, CDR2 YYDKDF (reference sequence). CDR3 length: 16 residues. V dropped 0 bases and J dropped 5 bases, with 13 bases sitting between them. The CDR3 region is CATSRDNTEGTGELFF. The CDR3, as DNA: TGTGCCACCAGCAGAGATAACACGGAAGGGACCGGGGAGCTGTTTTTT.

CDR3 in DNA: TGTGCCAGCAGCACCTCTCGGGGGGAAGCTTTCTTT. Encoded protein: CASSTSRGEAFF. The chain recombines TRBV9 with TRBJ1-1; maybe TRBD1 (5 bases). This CDR3 is built from 12 residues. The V gene's germline CDR1 is SGDLS and CDR2 YYNGEE. V lost 4 bases and J lost 8, with 12 bases in between.

The chain uses TRBV11-2 and TRBJ2-5, with TRBD2 as a possible D gene (5 bases). CDR3 length: 13 amino acids. Germline CDR1 and CDR2: SGHAT and FQNNGV. Trimming left V 4 bases short and J 2 bases short, with 8 bases between. The CDR3 DNA reads as TGTGCCAGCAGCTACGGGGAACAAGAGACCCAGTACTTC. It is translated as CASSYGEQETQYF.

DNA of the CDR3: TGCGCCAGCAGCTTTACTGCCGAGATAACTGAAGCTTTCTTT. Translating it yields CASSFTAEITEAFF. The chain has TRBV5-1 and TRBJ1-1; D remains unclear. Per the germline V gene, CDR1 is SGHRS and CDR2 is YFSETQ. This CDR3 is 14 amino acids long. The V and J ends lost 2 bases and 5 bases respectively, with 13 bases between them.

V is TRBV27 and J is TRBJ2-7, with 9 bases that match TRBD1. The V gene end was trimmed by 4 bases and the J gene end by 2 bases; junction bases not matched to a gene: 9. The germline V gene encodes CDR1 MNHEY and CDR2 SMNVEV (reference sequence). The CDR3 runs 16 residues. The CDR3 sequence: CASSSRHRQGAYEQYF. The CDR3 region has the DNA TGTGCCAGCAGTTCCCGACACAGACAGGGGGCCTACGAGCAGTACTTC.

On this clonotype itself: The junction departs from the called germline gene at one end, perhaps through a read error. The V and J genes are TRBV10-3 and TRBJ2-5, with D hard to call. The V gene's germline CDR1 is ENHRY and CDR2 SYGVKD. This CDR3 is 12 amino acids long. The CDR3, as DNA: TGTGCCGTCAGTGGTAACGGAGAGACCCAGTACTTC. This gives the protein CAVSGNGETQYF.

In regard to this clonotype: One end of the junction does not line up with germline, which may come from a read error. The rearrangement links TRBV11-1 to TRBJ2-4; D unresolved. Germline V gene data show CDR1 as SGHAT and CDR2 as FQDESV (reference sequence). This CDR3 has 14 residues. CDR3 region: CASSLGTGKSIQYF. The CDR3, as DNA: TGTGCCAGCAGCTTAGGGACGGGTAAAAGCATTCAGTACTTC.

The chain joins TRBV12-3 or TRBV12-4 to TRBJ2-5; the D is unclear. This CDR3 is 13 amino acids long. V was trimmed by 5 bases and J by 3 bases, leaving 10 bases between them. The CDR3 reads CASSVNMEETQYF. The CDR3 DNA follows: TGTGCCAGCAGTGTCAATATGGAAGAGACCCAGTACTTC.

The chain recombines TRBV20-1 with TRBJ1-5, with D uncertain. Looked up from germline, CDR1 is DFQATT and CDR2 is SNEGSKA (reference sequence). This CDR3 spans 14 amino acids. With 2 bases removed from V and 5 bases from J, the gap between germline ends came to 13 bases. As DNA, the CDR3 is TGCAGTGCTAGATCGTACTTCGGGGATCAGCCCCAGCATTTT. Translation gives CSARSYFGDQPQHF.

This clonotype has a handful of counts. The chain combines TRBV20-1 with TRBJ2-5, with D perhaps matching TRBD1 (5 bases). V dropped 1 base and J dropped 3 bases, with 9 bases sitting between them. This CDR3 is 13 amino acids long. CDR1 and CDR2 from the germline V gene are DFQATT and SNEGSKA (reference sequence). The CDR3 sequence: CSARAGKKETQYF. DNA of the CDR3: TGCAGTGCTAGAGCAGGGAAGAAAGAGACCCAGTACTTC.

The chain employs TRBV30 and TRBJ1-6; no definite D call. V was pared by 0 bases and J by 0 bases, with 6 bases between. Germline V gene sequence: CDR1 GTSNPN, CDR2 SVGIG (reference sequence). This CDR3 has 15 residues. CDR3 nucleotide sequence: TGTGCCTGGAGTGTATTGAGCTCCTATAATTCACCCCTCCACTTT. This encodes CAWSVLSSYNSPLHF.

The V gene is TRBV25-1, the J gene TRBJ2-2; 9 bases are shared with TRBD2. V dropped 5 bases and J dropped 7; count of bases not matched to a gene: 8. The CDR3 length is 15 residues. CDR1 and CDR2 (germline): MGHDK, SYGVNS. CDR3 DNA: TGTGCCAGCAGTATGCATAGCGGGGGAGGCGGGGAGCTGTTTTTT. As protein: CASSMHSGGGGELFF.

The chain employs TRBV5-1 and TRBJ2-1; 8 bases agree with TRBD2. V dropped 4 bases and J dropped 5; count of bases not matched to a gene: 11. Germline assignment: CDR1 SGHRS and CDR2 YFSETQ. CDR3 length equals 16 residues. CDR3 in DNA: TGCGCCAGCAGCGCCGTTCTAGCGGGCCCTGACAATGAGCAGTTCTTC. Translated: CASSAVLAGPDNEQFF.

The V gene is TRBV6-2 or TRBV6-3, the J gene TRBJ1-2; 8 nucleotides line up with TRBD1. This CDR3 has 15 amino acids. CDR1 and CDR2 from the germline V gene are MNHEY and SVGEGT. The V gene end was trimmed by 6 bases and the J gene end by 7 bases; junction bases not matched to a gene: 13. The CDR3 loop is CASSPDPTGVAGYTF. CDR3 in DNA: TGTGCCAGCAGCCCCGACCCGACAGGGGTAGCTGGCTACACCTTC.

This clonotype appeared a few times. The J gene is TRBJ2-1, the V gene TRBV20-1, with TRBD2 matching 8 bases. V was clipped by 4 bases and J by 0 bases; unmatched bases: 8. The CDR3 covers 16 residues. Germline-derived CDR1 and CDR2 are DFQATT and SNEGSKA (reference sequence). CDR3 region: CSAIPPSGSSYNEQFF. The CDR3 DNA follows: TGCAGTGCTATCCCCCCCAGCGGGAGCTCCTACAATGAGCAGTTCTTC.

This clonotype was detected a few times. The V call is TRBV29-1, the J call TRBJ2-2; tentatively, D is TRBD1 (7 bases). Trimming stripped 3 bases from V and 5 bases from J, with 16 bases between. CDR1 is SQVTM, CDR2 ANQGSEA, per germline. The CDR3 is 15 residues long. CDR3 DNA sequence: TGCAGCGTTGAGGAGCAGGGGGGAGTTACCGGGGAGCTGTTTTTT. It yields the protein CSVEEQGGVTGELFF.

In its sample, this clonotype was seen a few times. The V call is TRBV2, the J call TRBJ1-6, with D tentatively TRBD1 (5 bases). V lost 6 bases, J lost 6 bases, and 15 bases lay in between. The CDR3 is 15 residues long. CDR1 and CDR2 from the germline V gene are SNHLY and FYNNEI. The CDR3 spells CASSGAGRTNSPLHF. CDR3 DNA sequence: TGTGCCAGCAGCGGCGCGGGACGGACTAATTCACCCCTCCACTTT. The variable domain in full, completed from reference TRBV2 and TRBJ1-6, reads EPEVTQTPSHQVTQMGQEVILRCVPISNHLYFYWYRQILGQKVEFLVSFYNNEISEKSEIFDDQFSVERPDGSNFTLKIRSTKLEDSAMYFCASSGAGRTNSPLHFGNGTRLTVT.

The chain uses TRBV20-1 and TRBJ1-2; no clear D gene. Germline V gene data show CDR1 as DFQATT and CDR2 as SNEGSKA (reference sequence). Trimming took 5 bases from V and 0 from J, leaving 16 bases between them. The CDR3 is made up of 15 amino acids. The CDR3 spells CSAYLTAVANYGYTF. In nucleotides, the CDR3 is TGCAGTGCTTATCTTACAGCGGTAGCTAACTATGGCTACACCTTC.

V usage is TRBV9 and J usage is TRBJ1-2; D is unresolved. The CDR3 covers 13 residues. Trimming cost V 6 bases and J 4 bases, with 13 bases left between them. Germline V gene lookup returns CDR1 SGDLS and CDR2 YYNGEE. CDR3 DNA sequence: TGTGCCAGCAACCAGCAGAGCGCCTATGGCTACACCTTC. This translates into CASNQQSAYGYTF.

The V gene is TRBV20-1, the J gene TRBJ2-7; D is possibly TRBD1 (5 bases). V dropped 2 bases and J dropped 1 base, with 15 bases sitting between them. This CDR3 spans 15 amino acids. Looked up from germline, CDR1 is DFQATT and CDR2 is SNEGSKA (reference sequence). CDR3 sequence: CSARYSHRPSYEQYF. CDR3 nucleotides: TGCAGTGCTAGATATTCCCACAGGCCTTCCTACGAGCAGTACTTC.

The chain carries TRBV5-1 and TRBJ2-7, with 11 bases that match TRBD2. Germline CDR1 reads SGHRS; CDR2 reads YFSETQ. V lost 0 bases, J lost 0 bases, and 17 bases stayed unmatched. The CDR3 runs to 21 residues. This chain's CDR3 is CASSLDPREPFTSGSSYEQYF. CDR3 DNA: TGCGCCAGCAGCTTGGATCCCAGAGAGCCTTTTACTAGCGGGAGCTCCTACGAGCAGTACTTC.

The chain carries TRBV28 and TRBJ1-2; D gene uncertain. Germline CDR1 MDHEN, CDR2 SYDVKM. The CDR3 length is 14 residues. Trimming took off 3 bases at V and 0 bases at J, with 8 bases between the two ends. The CDR3 reads CASSLTATNYGYTF. CDR3 bases: TGTGCCAGCAGTTTGACCGCCACTAACTATGGCTACACCTTC.

The chain combines TRBV3-1 with TRBJ2-1; 11 nucleotides line up with TRBD2. The V gene end was trimmed by 0 bases and the J gene end by 7 bases; junction bases not matched to a gene: 8. The CDR3 loop spans 17 amino acids. Germline-derived CDR1 and CDR2 are LGHDT and YNNKEL (reference sequence). Written as DNA, the CDR3 is TGTGCCAGCAGCCAAGATTTACTAGCGGGAGTGAGTAATGAGCAGTTCTTC. Encoded protein: CASSQDLLAGVSNEQFF.

CDR3 protein: CASSTKTGLRKHEQYF. DNA for the CDR3: TGTGCCAGCAGTACGAAAACAGGGTTAAGGAAACACGAGCAGTACTTC. The J gene is TRBJ2-7, the V gene TRBV6-5; D may be TRBD1 (6 bases). From germline, CDR1 is MNHEY and CDR2 SVGAGI. This CDR3 comprises 16 residues. Trimming took off 5 bases at V and 5 bases at J, with 22 bases between the two ends.